Listed here are 2 T cell receptor beta chains from one sample, sequenced in a study of blood T cell repertoires in COVID-19. Assay: immunoSEQ multiplex PCR; the TCRdb copy retains only in-frame clones and omits some. Among tens of thousands of clones, about nine tenths were seen once, and the ten largest hold 6% to 8%. The specimen sequenced was peripheral blood. These receptors were obtained from a woman of 80 years or more with active COVID-19.

This chain connects TRBV4-3 to TRBJ2-6; D is possibly TRBD1 (8 bases). From germline, CDR1 is LGHNA and CDR2 YSLEER. V lost 3 bases, J lost 0 bases, and 12 bases lay in between. This CDR3 spans 17 amino acids. The CDR3 region has the DNA TGCGCCAGCAGCCAGACAGGGGACTACTCTGGGGCCAACGTCCTGACTTTC. This sequence encodes CASSQTGDYSGANVLTF.

The rearrangement joins TRBV11-2 to TRBJ2-2; D possibly corresponds to TRBD2 (5 bases). CDR1 is SGHAT and CDR2 is FQNNGV in the germline V gene. V lost 6 bases and J 5 bases, leaving 16 bases between the germline ends. The CDR3 is 15 residues long. CDR3 protein: CASREGLAGTGELFF. The CDR3 DNA sequence: TGTGCCAGCAGAGAAGGGCTAGCTGGGACCGGGGAGCTGTTTTTT.